This T cell receptor (beta chain) is drawn from a study of T cell responses to AZD1222 COVID-19 vaccine. The germline CDR1 and CDR2 sequences are MNHEY and SVGAGI. J lost 7 bases, V lost 5 bases, and 8 bases had no gene match. The CDR3 is 13 amino acids. TCRdb's table, derived via immunoSEQ multiplex PCR, lists solely in-frame clones and lacks some. The data contain 150,000 to 200,000 clones, around 88% of them singletons. The chain links TRBV6-5 to TRBJ2-7, with 7 bases identical to TRBD1. This sequence originates from an adult who received the AZD1222 COVID-19 vaccine. The starting material was peripheral blood, obtained 28 days after the second AZD1222 dose. The chain's CDR3 is CASSRQGSVEQYF. The CDR3, as DNA: TGTGCCAGCAGTAGACAGGGTTCGGTAGAGCAGTACTTC.